The 28 T cell receptor beta chains reported below all come from one sample, sequenced in a study of radiation and T cells in renal cell carcinoma (dated by TCRdb to the early 2020s). Libraries were made using the immunoSEQ multiplex PCR assay. This immuneACCESS table, as held by TCRdb, lists in-frame sequences with V and J called but not all clones. Of the missing ones, under half trace to an unresolved V gene in checked studies; the others have no known cause. The sample table contains more than 150,000 clones; only one count was recorded for about nine tenths of them. 13% of the sample rests with the top ten. The time point label on this specimen signifies: blood 2 weeks post-SBRT. Taken with the paper, the label for treatment or condition translates to: 15 Gy SBRT to primary tumor, nephrectomy 4 weeks later. The sample in question was blood, obtained from a patient whose treatment included radiotherapy and nephrectomy. These receptor sequences come from a woman aged 50 to 60 with renal cell carcinoma.

Comments on this clone: Other DNA variants within this sample encode the same CDR3. The rearrangement links TRBV5-1 to TRBJ1-1, with TRBD1 matching 10 bases. The CDR3 has 14 residues. V shed 4 bases and J 3 bases; nucleotides not matched to a gene: 3. The germline gives CDR1 SGHRS, CDR2 YFSETQ. The CDR3 nucleotides are TGCGCCAGCAGCCTGGACAGGGGGGACACTGAAGCTTTCTTT. Its translation is CASSLDRGDTEAFF.

The rearrangement uses TRBV7-2 and TRBJ2-1; D is unclear. V lost 2 bases, J lost 7 bases, and 3 bases lay in between. The CDR3 runs to 11 residues. The germline V gene encodes CDR1 SGHTA and CDR2 FQGNSA. CDR3 coding DNA: TGTGCCAGCAGCTTAAAGAATGAGCAGTTCTTC. As protein: CASSLKNEQFF. Full variable domain (remainder filled in from reference TRBV7-2 and TRBJ2-1): GAGVSQSPSNKVTEKGKDVELRCDPISGHTALYWYRQSLGQGLEFLIYFQGNSAPDKSGLPSDRFSAERTGGSVSTLTIQRTQQEDSAVYLCASSLKNEQFFGPGTRLTVL.

J is TRBJ2-3 and V is TRBV7-8; possibly TRBD1 for D (5 bases). V gave up 0 bases and J gave up 0 bases, with 10 bases separating them. Germline V CDR1 and CDR2: SGHVS, FQNEAQ. This CDR3 spans 16 amino acids. CDR3 DNA sequence: TGTGCCAGCAGCTTAGCGGGGCTAGAGAGCACAGATACGCAGTATTTT. Its protein product is CASSLAGLESTDTQYF.

The V call is TRBV19, the J call TRBJ1-2; D ambiguous. The V gene lost 8 bases and the J gene lost 3 bases, with 7 bases spanning the gap. Germline CDR1 is LNHDA and CDR2 is SQIVND (reference sequence). The CDR3 totals 11 residues. CDR3 nucleotide sequence: TGTGCCAGTCTAGAAGACTATGGCTACACCTTC. Protein sequence: CASLEDYGYTF.

This sequence joins TRBV29-1 and TRBJ1-2; unclear D gene. Trimming removed 3 bases at V and 8 bases at J, with 10 bases between. Looked up from germline, CDR1 is SQVTM and CDR2 is ANQGSEA. The CDR3 contains 11 residues. Written as DNA, the CDR3 is TGCAGCGTTGAGGTCGGAGGGGGCTACACCTTC. Its protein product is CSVEVGGGYTF.

The chain uses TRBV7-9 and TRBJ1-1, with a possible D match to TRBD1 (5 bases). Germline V lookup: CDR1 SEHNR, CDR2 FQNEAQ (reference sequence). Trimming cost V 4 bases and J 3 bases, with 9 bases left between them. The CDR3 length is 13 residues. CDR3 bases: TGTGCCAGCAGCTCCCAGGGTGACACTGAAGCTTTCTTT. This translates into CASSSQGDTEAFF.

The chain combines TRBV29-1 with TRBJ2-3; tentatively, D is TRBD1 (6 bases). Germline V gene lookup returns CDR1 SQVTM and CDR2 ANQGSEA. V lost 4 bases, J lost 4 bases, and 6 bases lay in between. This CDR3 contains 11 residues. The CDR3 DNA sequence: TGCAGCGTTGGGGGGCCAGATACGCAGTATTTT. Translating gives CSVGGPDTQYF.

V gene TRBV6-1 combines with J gene TRBJ2-6; 11 bases fit TRBD1. The CDR3 spans 19 residues. V was clipped by 0 bases and J by 1 base; unmatched bases: 5. From germline, CDR1 is MNHNS and CDR2 SASEGT. The CDR3 region is CASSEALGQGASGANVLTF. Written as DNA, the CDR3 is TGTGCCAGCAGTGAAGCGCTAGGACAGGGGGCATCTGGGGCCAACGTCCTGACTTTC.

V usage is TRBV28 and J usage is TRBJ2-3; D might be TRBD2 (6 bases). The CDR3 has 16 residues. V dropped 1 base and J dropped 2 bases, with 13 bases sitting between them. Germline V gene lookup returns CDR1 MDHEN and CDR2 SYDVKM. The CDR3: CASSLSTRGYTDTQYF. The CDR3 region has the DNA TGTGCCAGCAGTTTATCCACTCGGGGGTACACAGATACGCAGTATTTT. The full variable domain, its missing parts supplied by reference TRBV28 and TRBJ2-3, is DVKVTQSSRYLVKRTGEKVFLECVQDMDHENMFWYRQDPGLGLRLIYFSYDVKMKEKGDIPEGYSVSREKKERFSLILESASTNQTSMYLCASSLSTRGYTDTQYFGPGTRLTVL.

This chain connects TRBV11-2 to TRBJ1-1, with D tentatively TRBD1 (5 bases). The V end was cut by 5 bases, the J end by 0 bases, with 16 bases between. This CDR3 is 16 amino acids long. Germline V gene sequence: CDR1 SGHAT, CDR2 FQNNGV. CDR3 DNA sequence: TGTGCCAGCAGCGACCCCACCGGGGGGATGAACACTGAAGCTTTCTTT. This translates into CASSDPTGGMNTEAFF.

The CDR3 nucleotides read TGTGCCAGCAGCTTAGGGGGGGACACTGGAAACACCATATATTTT. It specifies CASSLGGDTGNTIYF. This sequence joins TRBV7-9 and TRBJ1-3; maybe TRBD1 (6 bases). CDR3 length: 15 amino acids. V was pared by 1 base and J by 2 bases, with 9 bases between. Per the germline V gene, CDR1 is SEHNR and CDR2 is FQNEAQ (reference sequence).

This clone was recorded a few times. J is TRBJ1-1 and V is TRBV11-1; tentatively, D is TRBD1 (6 bases). In germline, CDR1 is SGHAT, CDR2 FQDESV (reference sequence). The CDR3 is 14 residues long. The germline V and J ends were trimmed by 8 bases and 3 bases, with 16 bases remaining between them. CDR3 in DNA: TGTGCCAGCGGGCTCGGGACACATGACACTGAAGCTTTCTTT. It encodes CASGLGTHDTEAFF.

This chain connects TRBV5-1 to TRBJ1-1; unclear D gene. The V gene's germline CDR1 is SGHRS and CDR2 YFSETQ. Deletions cut 5 bases from V and 5 bases from J, with 19 bases between. This CDR3 has 15 amino acids. DNA of the CDR3: TGCGCCAGCAGTATTCAGGTGTGGGGTGGGACTGAAGCTTTCTTT. Its protein is CASSIQVWGGTEAFF.

The chain joins TRBV12-5 to TRBJ2-1; 7 nucleotides match TRBD2. Per the germline V gene, CDR1 is LGHNT and CDR2 is FRNRAP. This CDR3 comprises 15 residues. After removal of 7 bases from V and 2 bases from J, the junction contained 8 bases not matched to a gene. The CDR3 sequence: CASVSAGSTYNEQFF. CDR3 DNA: TGTGCTAGTGTTTCAGCGGGAAGTACCTACAATGAGCAGTTCTTC.

The chain uses TRBV4-3 and TRBJ2-1; perhaps TRBD1 as D (6 bases). Deletions cut 0 bases from V and 3 bases from J, with 15 bases between. CDR1 and CDR2 (germline): LGHNA, YSLEER. This CDR3 is built from 17 residues. The CDR3 is CASSQDHQGWFYNEQFF. The CDR3, as DNA: TGCGCCAGCAGCCAAGATCATCAGGGGTGGTTCTACAATGAGCAGTTCTTC.

This rearrangement joins TRBV19 to TRBJ2-7, with 11 bases fitting TRBD2. The J segment lost 1 base and the V segment lost 3 bases, leaving 2 bases of the junction unmatched. The CDR3 length is 15 residues. Per the germline V gene, CDR1 is LNHDA and CDR2 is SQIVND (reference sequence). CDR3 sequence (DNA): TGTGCCAGTAGTATCCTAGCGGGGGGATCCTACGAGCAGTACTTC. Translating it yields CASSILAGGSYEQYF.

As DNA, the CDR3 is TGTGCCAGCAGTGAATGGGCCACAGGGGCCAATCAGCCCCAGCATTTT. This gives the protein CASSEWATGANQPQHF. V is TRBV2 and J is TRBJ1-5; 7 positions agree with TRBD1. The V and J ends lost 2 bases and 3 bases, in that order; junction bases with no gene match: 7. The CDR3 consists of 16 residues. Germline V gives CDR1 SNHLY, CDR2 FYNNEI. Supplemented by reference TRBV2 and TRBJ1-5, the full variable domain reads EPEVTQTPSHQVTQMGQEVILRCVPISNHLYFYWYRQILGQKVEFLVSFYNNEISEKSEIFDDQFSVERPDGSNFTLKIRSTKLEDSAMYFCASSEWATGANQPQHFGDGTRLSIL.

Regarding this clone: This CDR3 is also generated by other DNA sequences in the sample. The chain has TRBV7-3 and TRBJ1-1, with D maybe TRBD1 (6 bases). Germline CDR1 reads SGHTA; CDR2 reads FQGTGA. The germline V and J ends were trimmed by 5 bases and 5 bases, with 12 bases remaining between them. The CDR3 consists of 13 residues. DNA of the CDR3: TGTGCCAGCAGCCTACAGGGAGGTACTGAAGCTTTCTTT. Protein product: CASSLQGGTEAFF.

The chain uses TRBV7-9 and TRBJ1-6; D possibly corresponds to TRBD1 (6 bases). This CDR3 has 19 residues. V gave up 2 bases and J gave up 9 bases, with 26 bases separating them. Germline CDR1 SEHNR, CDR2 FQNEAQ (reference sequence). This CDR3 reads CASSLTPQGIRRAGSPLHF. CDR3 DNA sequence: TGTGCCAGCAGCTTAACCCCACAGGGAATTCGGCGTGCGGGTTCACCCCTCCACTTT.

The chain recombines TRBV2 with TRBJ1-1; a weak D match, TRBD1 (6 bases). The CDR3 is 12 amino acids. The V end lost 8 bases, the J end lost 6 bases, and 13 bases lay between the germline ends. Germline lookup yields CDR1 SNHLY and CDR2 FYNNEI. This chain's CDR3 is CASGGGGPEAFF. CDR3 sequence (DNA): TGTGCCAGCGGCGGGGGGGGCCCTGAAGCTTTCTTT.

This clone has only a few counts. The chain is built from TRBV4-1 and TRBJ1-5; the D gene is possibly TRBD1 (5 bases). Germline V gene sequence: CDR1 MGHRA, CDR2 YSYEKL. The CDR3 loop spans 16 amino acids. Trimming pared 1 base from V and 6 bases from J, leaving 16 bases between. In DNA, the CDR3 is TGCGCCAGCAGCCAAGGGTCGAGGAGGGACTTTCAGCCCCAGCATTTT. Translation: CASSQGSRRDFQPQHF.

CDR3 nucleotide sequence: TGTGCCAGCAGCGGCTCAGCGGGGACTAGCGGGGGTTCGGGGTATTTT. Translated: CASSGSAGTSGGSGYF. V gene TRBV4-2 combines with J gene TRBJ2-3; 14 bases map to TRBD2. CDR1 is LGHNA and CDR2 is YNFKEQ in the germline V gene. This CDR3 is 16 amino acids long. The J segment lost 14 bases and the V segment lost 5 bases, leaving 15 bases of the junction unmatched.

This clone has only one observation. The chain couples TRBV19 to TRBJ1-1; D may be TRBD1 (6 bases). The CDR3 has 15 amino acids. Trimming took 3 bases from V and 5 from J, leaving 16 bases between them. Germline values: CDR1 LNHDA, CDR2 SQIVND (reference sequence). The CDR3 coding sequence is TGTGCCAGTAGTATCCCGGGAGGGGGTAGGACTGAAGCTTTCTTT. As protein: CASSIPGGGRTEAFF.

The chain is built from TRBV5-1 and TRBJ2-1, with 11 bases lining up with TRBD2. The CDR3 loop spans 16 amino acids. Looked up from germline, CDR1 is SGHRS and CDR2 is YFSETQ. J gave up 4 bases and V 4 bases, and 7 bases lay outside the gene matches. The CDR3 DNA sequence: TGCGCCAGCAGCAGACTAGCGGGGTCGGGTTACAATGAGCAGTTCTTC. This sequence encodes CASSRLAGSGYNEQFF.

The chain joins TRBV7-9 to TRBJ2-7; 9 bases match TRBD1. The CDR3 covers 16 residues. Germline CDR1 SEHNR, CDR2 FQNEAQ (reference sequence). After removal of 5 bases from V and 6 bases from J, the junction contained 14 bases not matched to a gene. The CDR3 DNA is TGTGCCAGCAGCCCCCAGGAAGGACAGGGGAGCAGCGAGCAGTACTTC. As protein: CASSPQEGQGSSEQYF. Full variable domain (remainder filled in from reference TRBV7-9 and TRBJ2-7): DTGVSQNPRHKITKRGQNVTFRCDPISEHNRLYWYRQTLGQGPEFLTYFQNEAQLEKSRLLSDRFSAERPKGSFSTLEIQRTEQGDSAMYLCASSPQEGQGSSEQYFGPGTRLTVT.

The count of this clone is one. J is TRBJ2-5 and V is TRBV6-1, with TRBD2 matching over 7 bases. The closer fit of TRBJ2-7 to the DNA end suggests the J call may be wrong. This CDR3 region has 13 residues. Germline CDR1 MNHNS, CDR2 SASEGT. The CDR3 nucleotides are TGTGCCAGCAGGCCGGGGGGTACCTACGAGCAGTACTTC. Protein product: CASRPGGTYEQYF.

The CDR3 DNA reads as TGTGCCAGTAGTACCGCTGGAAACACCATATATTTT. The encoded protein is CASSTAGNTIYF. The rearrangement links TRBV19 to TRBJ1-3, with no clear D. CDR3 length: 12 residues. Germline V CDR1 and CDR2: LNHDA, SQIVND (reference sequence). V gave up 4 bases and J gave up 2 bases, with 3 bases separating them.

The genes are TRBV19 and TRBJ1-4; no reliable D call. Germline V gene lookup returns CDR1 LNHDA and CDR2 SQIVND (reference sequence). Trimming stripped 7 bases from V and 0 bases from J, with 12 bases between. The length of the CDR3 is 15 residues. Here the CDR3 reads CASTGLIATNEKLFF. In nucleotides, the CDR3 is TGTGCCAGTACTGGTCTTATAGCAACTAATGAAAAACTGTTTTTT.